Below are 27 T cell receptor beta chains sequenced from a single sample in a study of blood T cell repertoires in COVID-19. Produced via immunoSEQ multiplex PCR; TCRdb's table is partial and in-frame only. Altogether fewer than 110,000 clones are present, 84% being singletons, with the ten largest covering approximately 12%. Sequenced material: peripheral blood. Receptor source: a human donor in a cohort sampled during active COVID-19.

V usage is TRBV10-2 and J usage is TRBJ1-1, with D tentatively TRBD1 (6 bases). CDR3 length: 14 amino acids. V was trimmed by 4 bases and J by 0 bases, leaving 9 bases between them. Germline CDR1 and CDR2: WSHSY and SAAADI. CDR3 sequence: CASSVWTVNTEAFF. The CDR3 coding sequence is TGCGCCAGCAGTGTCTGGACAGTGAACACTGAAGCTTTCTTT.

Only a few counts were recorded for this clone. The chain carries TRBV2 and TRBJ1-1; D ambiguous. V was pared by 3 bases and J by 3 bases, with 11 bases between. From germline, CDR1 is SNHLY and CDR2 FYNNEI. The CDR3 has 14 amino acids. The CDR3 DNA sequence: TGTGCCAGCAGTGACTCTCAGGAGGACACTGAAGCTTTCTTT. Its translation is CASSDSQEDTEAFF.

The chain recombines TRBV5-1 with TRBJ1-1; 7 nucleotides line up with TRBD1. CDR3 length: 14 amino acids. The germline gives CDR1 SGHRS, CDR2 YFSETQ. V was clipped by 2 bases and J by 3 bases; unmatched bases: 4. The CDR3 nucleotides are TGCGCCAGCAGCTTAACAGGGGTCTACACTGAAGCTTTCTTT. Protein product: CASSLTGVYTEAFF.

In this sample, this clone turned up a few times. The chain carries TRBV5-4 and TRBJ1-1; 7 nucleotides agree with TRBD1. The CDR3 runs 15 residues. The V and J ends lost 3 bases and 1 base, in that order; junction bases with no gene match: 6. Germline V lookup: CDR1 SGHNT, CDR2 YYREEE (reference sequence). This CDR3 is CASSSTGAANTEAFF. As DNA, the CDR3 is TGTGCCAGCAGCTCCACAGGGGCCGCGAACACTGAAGCTTTCTTT.

CDR3 sequence (DNA): TGTGCCAGTAATTTAGCGGGGGGTCTTTACAATGAGCAGTTCTTC. Translating gives CASNLAGGLYNEQFF. The chain has TRBV19 and TRBJ2-1; TRBD2 aligns across 10 bases. Trimming at V came to 7 bases and at J to 4 bases, leaving 7 bases not matched to a gene. The CDR3 is made up of 15 amino acids. Germline-derived CDR1 and CDR2 are LNHDA and SQIVND (reference sequence).

The chain links TRBV5-8 to TRBJ1-4; D is unclear. This CDR3 comprises 14 residues. Germline loops: CDR1 SGHTS, CDR2 YDEGEE. V lost 4 bases, J lost 7 bases, and 14 bases lay in between. For the CDR3, the DNA is TGTGCCAGCAGCACAGCACTCCCCGGTGAAAAACTGTTTTTT. Translating gives CASSTALPGEKLFF.

The chain links TRBV19 to TRBJ2-5; the match to TRBD2 covers 12 bases. V trimming: 7 bases; J trimming: 7 bases; junction bases outside the gene matches: 7. From germline, CDR1 is LNHDA and CDR2 SQIVND (reference sequence). This CDR3 has 14 residues. The CDR3 DNA follows: TGTGCCAGTATGACTAGCGGGGGTTATGGGACCCAGTACTTC. The encoded protein is CASMTSGGYGTQYF.

The chain carries TRBV6-5 and TRBJ1-2, with a possible D match to TRBD1 (5 bases). The CDR3 has 15 amino acids. Germline V gives CDR1 MNHEY, CDR2 SVGAGI. The ends were cut back, 0 bases at V and 8 bases at J, with 16 bases in the middle. The CDR3 protein is CASSYSKGVAGGYTF. The CDR3 nucleotides are TGTGCCAGCAGTTACTCGAAAGGGGTGGCAGGGGGCTACACCTTC.

This clone was seen a few times. The rearrangement links TRBV6-5 to TRBJ2-1; tentative D call: TRBD1 (6 bases). CDR1 MNHEY and CDR2 SVGAGI come from the germline V gene. The CDR3 is 15 amino acids. The V end was cut by 6 bases, the J end by 8 bases, with 20 bases between. The CDR3 sequence is CASRLTGRSGDEQFF. The CDR3 DNA follows: TGTGCCAGCAGGCTGACAGGCAGGTCTGGGGATGAGCAGTTCTTC.

This chain joins TRBV7-2 and TRBJ2-7, with 7 positions matching TRBD2. The CDR3 extends over 16 amino acids. V was clipped by 1 base and J by 0 bases; unmatched bases: 6. The V gene's germline CDR1 is SGHTA and CDR2 FQGNSA. The CDR3 loop reads CASSLVFGRGSYEQYF. The DNA of the CDR3 is TGTGCCAGCAGCTTAGTTTTTGGGAGGGGCTCCTACGAGCAGTACTTC.

V gene TRBV12-3 or TRBV12-4 combines with J gene TRBJ2-4; D remains ambiguous. The CDR3 spans 13 residues. Trimming cost V 2 bases and J 12 bases, with 14 bases left between them. DNA of the CDR3: TGTGCCAGCAGTTTAATCTCTACAGCTTATCAGTACTTC. Translating it yields CASSLISTAYQYF.

The chain employs TRBV18 and TRBJ1-1; D call uncertain. Germline V CDR1 and CDR2: KGHSH, LQKENI. Between the trimmed V and J ends, which lost 3 bases and 1 base, there was a span of 9 bases. The CDR3 is 14 amino acids. The DNA of the CDR3 is TGTGCCAGCTCACCTTCCAGGCAGAACACTGAAGCTTTCTTT. Amino acid sequence: CASSPSRQNTEAFF.

The V and J genes are TRBV19 and TRBJ1-2; TRBD1 matches 11 bases. CDR3 length: 15 amino acids. Germline loops: CDR1 LNHDA, CDR2 SQIVND (reference sequence). V was pared by 5 bases and J by 3 bases, with 5 bases of the junction left unmatched. CDR3 sequence: CASSRGTGGDYGYTF. CDR3 bases: TGTGCCAGTAGTCGGGGGACAGGGGGTGACTATGGCTACACCTTC.

The chain combines TRBV27 with TRBJ1-6; the D is unclear. From germline, CDR1 is MNHEY and CDR2 SMNVEV (reference sequence). The CDR3 is 13 residues long. With 2 bases removed from V and 10 bases from J, the gap between germline ends came to 9 bases. In DNA form, the CDR3 reads TGTGCCAGCAGTTTAGCTTCCAGATCACCCCTCCACTTT. Amino acid sequence: CASSLASRSPLHF.

The chain combines TRBV15 with TRBJ2-7; 14 bases agree with TRBD2. The germline gives CDR1 LNHNV, CDR2 YYDKDF (reference sequence). The V gene end was trimmed by 0 bases and the J gene end by 6 bases; junction bases not matched to a gene: 1. This CDR3 contains 15 residues. CDR3 sequence (DNA): TGTGCCACCAGCAGAGATGGACTAGCGGGGGGCGAGCAGTACTTC. Translation: CATSRDGLAGGEQYF.

The chain recombines TRBV11-3 with TRBJ2-5, with TRBD2 identical over 8 bases. Germline lookup yields CDR1 SGHNT and CDR2 YENEEA. CDR3 size: 18 residues. Germline trimming cut 1 base from V and 2 bases from J; bases unmatched to any gene: 12. The CDR3 nucleotides read TGTGCCAGCAGCTTAGGTGAGCGGGGGACCTTTCTACAAGAGACCCAGTACTTC. Translation gives CASSLGERGTFLQETQYF.

The chain employs TRBV30 and TRBJ1-1, with D perhaps TRBD1 (5 bases). Germline CDR1 is GTSNPN and CDR2 is SVGIG (reference sequence). This CDR3 comprises 13 residues. The germline V and J ends were trimmed by 0 bases and 7 bases, with 12 bases remaining between them. This chain's CDR3 is CAWSVQGNVEAFF. CDR3 DNA: TGTGCCTGGAGTGTGCAGGGAAATGTTGAAGCTTTCTTT.

This clone was picked up one time. V usage is TRBV7-2 and J usage is TRBJ2-7; perhaps TRBD1 as D (6 bases). Trimming stripped 6 bases from V and 3 bases from J, with 15 bases between. CDR3 length equals 14 residues. CDR1 and CDR2 from the germline V gene are SGHTA and FQGNSA. Here the CDR3 reads CASRPGAAVYEQYF. CDR3 DNA: TGTGCCAGCAGGCCAGGGGCCGCGGTCTACGAGCAGTACTTC.

This chain connects TRBV2 to TRBJ1-2; 7 positions match TRBD1. V shed 10 bases and J 0 bases; nucleotides not matched to a gene: 11. Germline CDR1 reads SNHLY; CDR2 reads FYNNEI. CDR3 length: 15 amino acids. CDR3 protein: CATSNRDRANYGYTF. CDR3 sequence (DNA): TGTGCCACCTCAAACCGGGACAGAGCTAACTATGGCTACACCTTC.

This clone was recorded once. This chain uses TRBV6-2 or TRBV6-3 with TRBJ2-7; D is perhaps TRBD2 (6 bases). CDR3 length equals 15 residues. With 2 bases removed from V and 5 bases from J, the gap between germline ends came to 16 bases. From germline, CDR1 is MNHEY and CDR2 SVGEGT. CDR3 coding DNA: TGTGCCAGCAGTTACGGGCGGGGCGATGTCCACGAGCAGTACTTC. It yields the protein CASSYGRGDVHEQYF.

This chain joins TRBV3-1 (or the pseudogene TRBV3-2) and TRBJ2-1, with TRBD1 matching 7 bases. Germline V gene data show CDR1 as LGHDT and CDR2 as YNNKEL (reference sequence). V was clipped by 2 bases and J by 4 bases; unmatched bases: 2. This CDR3 contains 14 residues. This chain's CDR3 is CASSQPTGYNEQFF. The CDR3 DNA sequence: TGTGCCAGCAGCCAACCGACAGGGTACAATGAGCAGTTCTTC.

The chain combines TRBV5-1 with TRBJ1-1, with D perhaps TRBD1 (6 bases). Trimming removed 2 bases from V and 8 bases from J, with 13 bases in between. CDR1 SGHRS and CDR2 YFSETQ come from the germline V gene. The CDR3 totals 13 residues. The CDR3 is CASSFSGQTEAFF. CDR3 sequence (DNA): TGCGCCAGCAGCTTTTCAGGACAGACCGAAGCTTTCTTT.

This chain links TRBV12-3 or TRBV12-4 with TRBJ1-1; D is uncertain. V was pared by 7 bases and J by 3 bases, with 9 bases between. The CDR3 sequence is 12 residues long. The CDR3 protein is CASNPRDTEAFF. CDR3 bases: TGTGCCAGCAACCCGCGGGACACTGAAGCTTTCTTT.

J is TRBJ1-5 and V is TRBV15; D is possibly TRBD1 (6 bases). The CDR3 is made up of 14 amino acids. CDR1 and CDR2 from the germline V gene are LNHNV and YYDKDF (reference sequence). The V end lost 1 base, the J end lost 4 bases, and 8 bases lay between the germline ends. This CDR3 reads CATSRGGLNQPQHF. The DNA of the CDR3 is TGTGCCACCAGCAGAGGGGGGCTAAATCAGCCCCAGCATTTT.

The rearrangement links TRBV7-2 to TRBJ1-4, with D unresolved. The V end was cut by 2 bases, the J end by 0 bases, with 7 bases between. The CDR3 runs to 15 residues. Germline lookup yields CDR1 SGHTA and CDR2 FQGNSA. The CDR3 reads CASSLISATNEKLFF. The DNA of the CDR3 is TGTGCCAGCAGCTTAATCTCTGCAACTAATGAAAAACTGTTTTTT.

The V and J genes are TRBV5-1 and TRBJ2-3; 8 bases align to TRBD2. This CDR3 has 16 amino acids. Germline trimming cut 0 bases from V and 2 bases from J; bases unmatched to any gene: 5. The germline V gene encodes CDR1 SGHRS and CDR2 YFSETQ. The CDR3 coding sequence is TGCGCCAGCAGCTTGGTGGTTAGCGGGGCCACAGATACGCAGTATTTT. It specifies CASSLVVSGATDTQYF.

This sequence joins TRBV29-1 and TRBJ2-3, with 8 bases matching TRBD2. This CDR3 has 12 residues. The germline V gene encodes CDR1 SQVTM and CDR2 ANQGSEA. V was pared by 7 bases and J by 6 bases, with 6 bases of the junction left unmatched. In nucleotides, the CDR3 is TGCAGCGCCGGACTAGCAGGTGATACGCAGTATTTT. Translation gives CSAGLAGDTQYF.